Listed here are 11 T cell receptor beta chains from one sample, sequenced in a study of identical twins (TCRdb year 2016). The library was made by 5' RACE. Data came from an Illumina HiSeq 2000. TCRdb reran the public reads through fastp at Q25 and MiXCR, keeping productive beta chains. Each entry is one CDR3 protein sequence, shown with its most common DNA and genes. The table for this sample lists hundreds of thousands of distinct CDR3 sequences; 7.5% of them were counted only once. Of the sample, approximately 2% is held by the ten largest clones. This sample also belongs to another study, concerning yellow fever vaccine responses in identical twins.

Sequenced input: memory (CD45RO+) T cells sorted from blood. The meaning of the sample's cell subset or site label: CD45RO+ enriched T cells. These receptors all stem from a woman aged 18-29 years in good health.

This clonotype was picked up many times. The chain uses TRBV7-2 and TRBJ2-7; tentatively, D is TRBD2 (5 bases). V lost 5 bases and J lost 4, with 6 bases in between. This CDR3 has 11 amino acids. From germline, CDR1 is SGHTA and CDR2 FQGNSA. The CDR3 nucleotides read TGTGCCAGCAGCCGCGGGTACGAGCAGTACTTC. The encoded protein is CASSRGYEQYF.

In its sample, this clonotype was seen a few times. The chain links TRBV7-6 to TRBJ2-3, with D tentatively TRBD1 (6 bases). V was trimmed by 0 bases and J by 3 bases, leaving 10 bases between them. CDR1 is SGHVS and CDR2 is FNYEAQ in the germline V gene. CDR3 length: 15 amino acids. CDR3 region: CASSLARRGTDTQYF. The CDR3 DNA reads as TGTGCCAGCAGCTTAGCGCGTAGGGGGACAGATACGCAGTATTTT.

This chain uses TRBV4-3 with TRBJ2-1; D remains ambiguous. The CDR3 is 13 residues long. Germline loops: CDR1 LGHNA, CDR2 YSLEER. Deletions cut 1 base from V and 9 bases from J, with 10 bases between. CDR3 coding DNA: TGCGCCAGCAGCCAAGTTCTTGGTTCTGAGCAGTTCTTC. Translation: CASSQVLGSEQFF.

The sample holds many counts of this clonotype. V gene TRBV6-5 combines with J gene TRBJ1-1; D remains ambiguous. Germline lookup yields CDR1 MNHEY and CDR2 SVGAGI. Deletions cut 2 bases from V and 2 bases from J, with 9 bases between. This CDR3 has 14 amino acids. The CDR3 coding sequence is TGTGCCAGCAGTTACCGTGGAATTAACACTGAAGCTTTCTTT. It encodes CASSYRGINTEAFF.

The chain carries TRBV18 and TRBJ2-1; D not resolved. The CDR3 totals 15 residues. Germline V lookup: CDR1 KGHSH, CDR2 LQKENI. Trimming removed 3 bases from V and 5 bases from J, with 14 bases in between. CDR3 in amino acids: CASSPWSQINNEQFF. CDR3 sequence (DNA): TGTGCCAGCTCACCTTGGTCGCAGATAAACAATGAGCAGTTCTTC.

This clonotype has ten or more counts. The chain has TRBV12-3 or TRBV12-4 and TRBJ1-3; D possibly corresponds to TRBD1 (5 bases). Trimming left V 4 bases short and J 3 bases short, with 13 bases between. The CDR3 is 15 amino acids. The CDR3 sequence is CASSSQGTIGNTIYF. CDR3 nucleotides: TGTGCCAGCAGTTCTCAGGGTACGATTGGAAACACCATATATTTT.

This clonotype was seen at least ten times. This chain links TRBV29-1 with TRBJ2-4, with D uncertain. The CDR3 has 11 amino acids. Germline values: CDR1 SQVTM, CDR2 ANQGSEA. Trimming left V 0 bases short and J 8 bases short, with 5 bases between. The CDR3 region has the DNA TGCAGCGTTGAAGATTTAGACATTCAGTACTTC. Translating gives CSVEDLDIQYF.

Here the CDR3 reads CASNRIGAGNNEQFF. As DNA, the CDR3 is TGTGCCAGCAACCGTATCGGGGCGGGGAACAATGAGCAGTTCTTC. The chain has TRBV27 and TRBJ2-1; possibly TRBD2 for D (6 bases). This CDR3 is built from 15 residues. Trimming shortened V by 7 bases and J by 5 bases, and 18 bases separated the two germline ends. CDR1 and CDR2 from the germline V gene are MNHEY and SMNVEV (reference sequence).

This clonotype was seen repeatedly, ten times or more. CDR3: CSVIPLTGGVDTEAFF. The CDR3 region has the DNA TGCAGCGTCATACCCCTAACAGGGGGGGTGGACACTGAAGCTTTCTTT. The chain links TRBV29-1 to TRBJ1-1, with TRBD1 matching over 8 bases. This CDR3 region has 16 residues. CDR1 SQVTM and CDR2 ANQGSEA come from the germline V gene. V gave up 6 bases and J gave up 3 bases; unmatched junction bases: 15.

The chain joins TRBV7-9 to TRBJ1-2; TRBD1 matches 8 bases. CDR1 is SEHNR, CDR2 FQNEAQ, per germline (reference sequence). Trimming removed 3 bases from V and 6 bases from J; junction bases left unmatched: 9. The CDR3 extends over 15 amino acids. The CDR3 DNA reads as TGTGCCAGCAGCTTGGACGGGCGGACAGGGCATGGCTACACCTTC. Translated: CASSLDGRTGHGYTF.

In its sample, this clonotype was seen a few times. Here the CDR3 DNA reads TGTGCCTCCTCCGGGGGTGAGGATGCCGGGGAGCTGTTTTTT. Translating it yields CASSGGEDAGELFF. This chain joins TRBV6-2 or TRBV6-3 and TRBJ2-2; possible D gene TRBD2, 6 bases. The CDR3 has 14 amino acids. V lost 11 bases and J 6 bases, leaving 19 bases between the germline ends. Germline V gives CDR1 MNHEY, CDR2 SVGEGT.